These 13 T cell receptor beta chains were all obtained from the same sample, sequenced in a study of human T cells and chemical hapten exposure. TCRdb processed the 5' RACE reads anew with MiXCR; each CDR3 protein has one entry. This repertoire shows tens of thousands of distinct CDR3 sequences, more than 15% found once; its top ten account for approximately 6.3%. Whole blood that had not been fractionated was the source of extracted total RNA. These receptors were obtained from a female donor in good health.

A few counts support this clonotype. This chain connects TRBV3-1 to TRBJ2-7; 14 positions agree with TRBD2. V was clipped by 1 base and J by 3 bases; unmatched bases: 5. The CDR3 is 17 residues long. Germline V gives CDR1 LGHDT, CDR2 YNNKEL (reference sequence). This CDR3 is CASSQGTSGGTFYEQYF. CDR3 nucleotides: TGTGCCAGCAGCCAAGGGACTAGCGGGGGGACTTTCTACGAGCAGTACTTC.

This clonotype has a handful of counts. The V call is TRBV14, the J call TRBJ2-7; no clear D gene. The CDR3 spans 13 residues. The germline V gene encodes CDR1 SGHDN and CDR2 FVKESK. Trimming left V 7 bases short and J 0 bases short, with 10 bases between. The CDR3 here is CASNRPSSYEQYF. CDR3 DNA sequence: TGTGCCAGCAACCGTCCGAGCTCCTACGAGCAGTACTTC.

V and J are TRBV7-2 and TRBJ2-3; TRBD2 matches 9 bases. The CDR3 loop spans 16 amino acids. The germline V gene encodes CDR1 SGHTA and CDR2 FQGNSA. V shed 3 bases, J shed 0 bases, and the junction held 4 bases outside the gene matches. CDR3 sequence: CASSLLLAGSTDTQYF. The CDR3 nucleotides read TGTGCCAGCAGCTTGCTTCTAGCGGGAAGCACAGATACGCAGTATTTT.

The chain employs TRBV6-5 and TRBJ2-7; TRBD2 matches 15 bases. The V gene end was trimmed by 0 bases and the J gene end by 5 bases; junction bases not matched to a gene: 8. This CDR3 spans 18 amino acids. Germline assignment: CDR1 MNHEY and CDR2 SVGAGI. CDR3 in amino acids: CASSYSFGLAGGSNEQYF. CDR3 bases: TGTGCCAGCAGTTACTCGTTTGGACTAGCGGGGGGGAGCAACGAGCAGTACTTC.

This clonotype turned up a few times. The chain links TRBV7-2 to TRBJ1-1; D gene uncertain. CDR3 size: 12 residues. Germline V gives CDR1 SGHTA, CDR2 FQGNSA. V lost 0 bases, J lost 10 bases, and 9 bases lay in between. The CDR3 loop is CASSLAYFGAFF. In nucleotides, the CDR3 is TGTGCCAGCAGCTTAGCTTATTTCGGAGCTTTCTTT.

V is TRBV6-5 and J is TRBJ1-1; no clear D. The germline V and J ends were trimmed by 3 bases and 8 bases, with 16 bases remaining between them. Germline V gives CDR1 MNHEY, CDR2 SVGAGI. This CDR3 contains 14 residues. For the CDR3, the DNA is TGTGCCAGCAGTTATTCCCTGTCGGAGCCAGAAGCTTTCTTT. Its translation: CASSYSLSEPEAFF.

The chain has TRBV5-1 and TRBJ1-1, with 10 positions matching TRBD1. V lost 2 bases and J lost 4; bases outside the gene matches: 8. CDR3 size: 16 residues. CDR1 and CDR2 from the germline V gene are SGHRS and YFSETQ. The chain's CDR3 is CASSFWGQGSITEAFF. As DNA, the CDR3 is TGCGCCAGCAGCTTCTGGGGACAGGGGAGCATCACTGAAGCTTTCTTT.

This clonotype was seen a handful of times. The chain joins TRBV29-1 to TRBJ1-2, with D possibly matching TRBD1 (6 bases). CDR3 length: 12 residues. Germline CDR1 is SQVTM and CDR2 is ANQGSEA. The V end was cut by 6 bases, the J end by 7 bases, with 15 bases between. The CDR3 DNA reads as TGCAGCGTGGAGGGGGGCGGTGGTGGCTACACCTTC. It is translated as CSVEGGGGGYTF.

The rearrangement joins TRBV20-1 to TRBJ2-3, with 9 bases aligning to TRBD2. Germline trimming cut 0 bases from V and 3 bases from J; bases unmatched to any gene: 10. This CDR3 region has 17 residues. Germline loops: CDR1 DFQATT, CDR2 SNEGSKA (reference sequence). The CDR3 DNA is TGCAGTGCTAGAGATTACTTAGCGGGGGCCGATACAGATACGCAGTATTTT. This gives the protein CSARDYLAGADTDTQYF.

The genes are TRBV27 and TRBJ2-1; TRBD1 matches 7 bases. J gave up 2 bases and V 6 bases, and 10 bases lay outside the gene matches. Germline V gene lookup returns CDR1 MNHEY and CDR2 SMNVEV (reference sequence). The CDR3 is made up of 16 amino acids. CDR3 bases: TGTGCCAGCAGCCCAGGACAGGAGCGCACCTACAATGAGCAGTTCTTC. Residues: CASSPGQERTYNEQFF.

V usage is TRBV19 and J usage is TRBJ2-2; D tentatively reads TRBD1 or TRBD2 (5 bases each). CDR1 LNHDA and CDR2 SQIVND come from the germline V gene (reference sequence). Deletions cut 5 bases from V and 7 bases from J, with 17 bases between. The CDR3 runs 15 residues. This CDR3 is CASSLWDGQRGELFF. In nucleotides, the CDR3 is TGTGCCAGTAGTCTCTGGGACGGGCAGCGCGGGGAGCTGTTTTTT.

This clonotype has a count of ten or more. V gene TRBV2 combines with J gene TRBJ2-3, with unresolved D. Germline V gene data show CDR1 as SNHLY and CDR2 as FYNNEI. The CDR3 consists of 13 residues. Trimming stripped 1 base from V and 2 bases from J, with 4 bases between. This chain's CDR3 is CASSEGTTDTQYF. CDR3 nucleotide sequence: TGTGCCAGCAGTGAAGGGACCACAGATACGCAGTATTTT.

The chain joins TRBV7-9 to TRBJ1-5; 9 nucleotides agree with TRBD1. The CDR3 is 15 residues long. Per germline, CDR1 SEHNR and CDR2 FQNEAQ (reference sequence). V lost 5 bases, J lost 4 bases, and 6 bases stayed unmatched. CDR3 in DNA: TGTGCCAGCAGCAAACAGGGGGCTGGGAATCAGCCCCAGCATTTT. This gives the protein CASSKQGAGNQPQHF.